A single sample gave rise to the 4 T cell receptor beta chains below, sequenced in a study of neoadjuvant anti-PD-1 for oral cavity cancer. Time point in this sample: after neoadjuvant nivolumab, at surgical resection. TCRdb's copy holds only in-frame clones and misses some; the assay was immunoSEQ multiplex PCR. Here the sample spans roughly 13,000 clones, 65% to 80% being singletons. Source: PBMCs, taken after nivolumab (anti-PD-1) treatment. These receptors all come from a person aged 40-85 years with oral cavity squamous cell carcinoma.

The chain joins TRBV11-3 to TRBJ2-7; the match to TRBD2 covers 7 bases. This CDR3 contains 14 residues. J lost 1 base, V lost 3 bases, and 3 bases had no gene match. Germline CDR1 is SGHNT and CDR2 is YENEEA. The CDR3 nucleotides read TGTGCCAGCAGCTTTCCCGGGGGGTCCTACGAGCAGTACTTC. It codes for CASSFPGGSYEQYF.

The V and J genes are TRBV6-6 and TRBJ2-7; D might be TRBD1 (6 bases). CDR3 length equals 16 residues. Germline assignment: CDR1 MNHNY and CDR2 SVGAGI (reference sequence). V shed 6 bases and J shed 1 base, with 19 bases lying between them. The CDR3 region has the DNA TGTGCCAGCAGCAGACAGGACGGAAGCGGATCCTACGAGCAGTACTTC. Amino acids: CASSRQDGSGSYEQYF.

As DNA, the CDR3 is TGCGCCAGCAGCTTGGCAGGGAATGAAAAACTGTTTTTT. Its protein product is CASSLAGNEKLFF. This sequence joins TRBV5-1 and TRBJ1-4; a possible D gene is TRBD1 (5 bases). The CDR3 length is 13 residues. Per the germline V gene, CDR1 is SGHRS and CDR2 is YFSETQ. Trimming took off 0 bases at V and 5 bases at J, with 5 bases between the two ends.

The chain uses TRBV7-8 and TRBJ2-7; D perhaps matches TRBD2 (6 bases). V gave up 5 bases and J gave up 2 bases, with 16 bases separating them. CDR1 is SGHVS, CDR2 FQNEAQ, per germline. This CDR3 contains 15 residues. Here the CDR3 reads CASSRIFGEAYEQYF. The CDR3 DNA follows: TGTGCCAGCAGCCGGATTTTTGGGGAGGCCTACGAGCAGTACTTC.